This TCR beta chain was recovered during a study of T cell responses to AZD1222 COVID-19 vaccine. The table came from immunoSEQ multiplex PCR; TCRdb's copy has only in-frame clones and leaves some out. The sample contains about 67,000 clones, about 83% of which appear only once. Study findings and constraints: Repertoire collection took place solely once the T cell response had peaked.

The germline V gene encodes CDR1 MNHEY and CDR2 SMNVEV (reference sequence). This CDR3 is built from 15 residues. V shed 5 bases and J 2 bases; nucleotides not matched to a gene: 5. About this clone: Its antigen is not identified.

This receptor was taken from an adult who received the AZD1222 COVID-19 vaccine. The J gene is TRBJ1-5, the V gene TRBV27; 8 bases line up with TRBD1. The sample was peripheral blood, taken 28 days after the second AZD1222 dose. The CDR3 sequence: CASSAGTGRNQPQHF. The CDR3 coding sequence is TGTGCCAGCAGTGCGGGGACAGGACGCAATCAGCCCCAGCATTTT.